Many counts were recorded for the clone carrying this TCR beta chain. This record belongs to a study of technical replicates of blood from several donors. The CDR3 contains 15 residues. With V trimmed by 7 bases and J by 5 bases, 11 bases remained unmatched. Germline loops: CDR1 MDHEN, CDR2 SYDVKM. Clones were read by immunoSEQ multiplex PCR, and TCRdb kept only the in-frame ones, dropping some. The sample consists of 80,000 or so clones, around four fifths of them appearing once. The chain couples TRBV28 to TRBJ2-5, with 9 bases identical to TRBD2. The TCR was taken from a human donor in good health. Some clones in this sample may be carry-over from other donors' samples. Source material: PBMCs. The CDR3 is CASTAGREGGETQYF. The CDR3 DNA reads as TGTGCCAGCACCGCAGGGCGGGAGGGGGGGGAGACCCAGTACTTC.